Each of the 27 T cell receptor beta chains below was sequenced from the same sample in a study of blood T cell repertoires in COVID-19. This table comes from immunoSEQ multiplex PCR, and its TCRdb copy is limited to in-frame clones, with some not included. The sample lists tens of thousands of clones, roughly 86% occurring once. The sample comprised peripheral blood. These receptors came from a human donor in a cohort sampled during active COVID-19.

The V and J genes are TRBV6-2 or TRBV6-3 and TRBJ2-7; weak D call: TRBD1 (5 bases). V was shortened by 6 bases and J by 2 bases, with 17 bases between the two germline ends. Germline V gene sequence: CDR1 MNHEY, CDR2 SVGEGT. The CDR3 runs to 15 residues. The CDR3 loop is CASSQKGLVPYEQYF. The CDR3, as DNA: TGTGCCAGCAGCCAGAAGGGGTTGGTCCCCTACGAGCAGTACTTC.

This clone has just one count. The genes are TRBV21-1 and TRBJ2-7; the table assigns TRBD2, which was not confirmed against the DNA. TRBV21-1 is classified as a pseudogene. The CDR3 spans 16 residues. The CDR3 DNA follows: TGTGCCAGCAGCAGTACCCAGCGGGGGAGCTCCTACGAGCAGTACTTC. Amino acid sequence: CASSSTQRGSSYEQYF.

V is TRBV7-9 and J is TRBJ2-3, with TRBD2 identical over 10 bases. The CDR3 consists of 17 residues. Per the germline V gene, CDR1 is SEHNR and CDR2 is FQNEAQ (reference sequence). The V and J ends lost 5 bases and 5 bases, in that order; junction bases with no gene match: 13. CDR3 loop: CASSNDRRTSGGDTQYF. CDR3 nucleotides: TGTGCCAGCAGCAATGACCGCCGGACTAGCGGCGGAGATACGCAGTATTTT.

This chain connects TRBV5-6 to TRBJ2-5, with TRBD2 matching 15 bases. The length of the CDR3 is 17 residues. Germline V gives CDR1 SGHDT, CDR2 YYEEEE. V gave up 4 bases and J gave up 5 bases; unmatched junction bases: 9. CDR3 loop: CASSRGLAGGQEETQYF. CDR3 in DNA: TGTGCCAGCAGCCGGGGACTAGCGGGGGGTCAGGAGGAGACCCAGTACTTC.

This clone was found once. The V and J genes are TRBV5-8 and TRBJ1-6, with 8 bases matching TRBD1. V was pared by 6 bases and J by 9 bases, with 23 bases of the junction left unmatched. The CDR3 is made up of 19 amino acids. Per the germline V gene, CDR1 is SGHTS and CDR2 is YDEGEE. In nucleotides, the CDR3 is TGTGCCAGCACTCCAAGCCGGGACAGGTCTCATATAAGGGGTTCACCCCTCCACTTT. It yields the protein CASTPSRDRSHIRGSPLHF.

The rearrangement links TRBV29-1 to TRBJ1-3; D perhaps matches TRBD1 (6 bases). Germline CDR1 SQVTM, CDR2 ANQGSEA. The CDR3 is 16 amino acids. The V and J ends lost 6 bases and 2 bases respectively, with 20 bases between them. The CDR3 reads CSVETGDIYPGNTIYF. CDR3 sequence (DNA): TGCAGCGTGGAAACCGGGGACATTTATCCTGGAAACACCATATATTTT.

The chain carries TRBV7-2 and TRBJ2-5; 9 nucleotides align to TRBD2. This CDR3 is built from 17 residues. After removal of 6 bases from V and 5 bases from J, the junction contained 16 bases not matched to a gene. CDR1 SGHTA and CDR2 FQGNSA come from the germline V gene. CDR3: CASSQRSLAGGGETQYF. The CDR3 coding sequence is TGTGCCAGCAGTCAACGAAGTCTTGCGGGGGGGGGTGAGACCCAGTACTTC.

V and J are TRBV3-1 (or the pseudogene TRBV3-2) and TRBJ1-1; 8 bases are a match to TRBD1. The length of the CDR3 is 12 residues. V was pared by 3 bases and J by 11 bases, with 5 bases of the junction left unmatched. From germline, CDR1 is LGHDT and CDR2 YNNKEL (reference sequence). CDR3 region: CASSQTRDRAFF. CDR3 sequence (DNA): TGTGCCAGCAGCCAGACCCGGGACAGGGCTTTCTTT.

The chain carries TRBV7-9 and TRBJ2-1; the match to TRBD2 covers 10 bases. Germline CDR1 reads SEHNR; CDR2 reads FQNEAQ (reference sequence). There are 16 residues in the CDR3. V gave up 5 bases and J gave up 8 bases; unmatched junction bases: 12. CDR3 DNA: TGTGCCAGCAGCCGACCGCAGCGGGGGGGTCTAGATGAGCAGTTCTTC. The encoded protein is CASSRPQRGGLDEQFF.

The CDR3 DNA sequence: TGTGCCACCAGTCCCGACGGGGTCTCAGAGACCCAGTACTTC. It specifies CATSPDGVSETQYF. This chain links TRBV24-1 with TRBJ2-5, with a possible D match to TRBD2 (5 bases). CDR1 and CDR2 (germline): KGHDR, SFDVKD. CDR3 size: 14 residues. Trimming cost V 6 bases and J 4 bases, with 14 bases left between them.

V gene TRBV5-8 combines with J gene TRBJ2-7; no firm D call. V was trimmed by 0 bases and J by 3 bases, leaving 10 bases between them. The CDR3 loop spans 14 amino acids. From germline, CDR1 is SGHTS and CDR2 YDEGEE. CDR3 DNA: TGTGCCAGCAGCTTGGCGGGTAGCAACTACGAGCAGTACTTC. It codes for CASSLAGSNYEQYF.

This sequence joins TRBV6-4 and TRBJ1-2; 10 bases map to TRBD1. Germline lookup yields CDR1 MRHNA and CDR2 SNTAGT. The CDR3 consists of 14 residues. With 2 bases clipped from V and 5 bases from J, the junction kept 2 bases outside the gene matches. CDR3 DNA: TGTGCCAGCAGTGACCCGGGACAGGGGTATGGCTACACCTTC. Translation gives CASSDPGQGYGYTF.

The chain joins TRBV7-3 to TRBJ2-1, with 10 bases aligning to TRBD2. Losses at the gene ends were 4 bases for V and 9 bases for J; bases not matched to a gene: 9. CDR3 length equals 15 residues. Per germline, CDR1 SGHTA and CDR2 FQGTGA. The CDR3 DNA follows: TGTGCCAGCAGCTCCGATAGCGGGGGGCTAGGTGAGCAGTTCTTC. This encodes CASSSDSGGLGEQFF.

This clone was recorded only once. The chain joins TRBV15 to TRBJ2-7; 11 bases agree with TRBD2. Per the germline V gene, CDR1 is LNHNV and CDR2 is YYDKDF (reference sequence). The CDR3 runs to 15 residues. J lost 2 bases, V lost 0 bases, and 0 bases had no gene match. CDR3 DNA: TGTGCCACCAGCAGAGAGGGACTAGCGGCCTACGAGCAGTACTTC. Protein sequence: CATSREGLAAYEQYF. The full variable domain, in which reference TRBV15 and TRBJ2-7 provide the parts outside the CDR3, is DAMVIQNPRYQVTQFGKPVTLSCSQTLNHNVMYWYQQKSSQAPKLLFHYYDKDFNNEADTPDNFQSRRPNTSFCFLDIRSPGLGDTAMYLCATSREGLAAYEQYFGPGTRLTVT.

The rearrangement uses TRBV27 and TRBJ2-3; D possibly corresponds to TRBD1 (6 bases). The V end lost 8 bases, the J end lost 3 bases, and 12 bases lay between the germline ends. This CDR3 contains 13 residues. The germline CDR1 and CDR2 sequences are MNHEY and SMNVEV (reference sequence). The CDR3 loop reads CASYERGTDTQYF. The DNA of the CDR3 is TGTGCCAGCTACGAGAGGGGGACAGATACGCAGTATTTT.

As DNA, the CDR3 is TGTGCCAGCAGTGACACTCCACAGGGATTGGATGGCTACACCTTC. It translates to CASSDTPQGLDGYTF. The chain has TRBV6-4 and TRBJ1-2, with TRBD1 as a possible D gene (6 bases). Trimming pared 2 bases from V and 6 bases from J, leaving 16 bases between. Germline CDR1 and CDR2: MRHNA and SNTAGT. The CDR3 covers 15 residues.

The chain is built from TRBV2 and TRBJ1-1; 10 nucleotides align to TRBD1. The CDR3 loop spans 14 amino acids. Germline CDR1 reads SNHLY; CDR2 reads FYNNEI. With V trimmed by 4 bases and J by 5 bases, 4 bases remained unmatched. CDR3 loop: CASSGQGAATEAFF. The CDR3 DNA reads TGTGCCAGCAGTGGACAGGGGGCAGCGACTGAAGCTTTCTTT.

This clone appeared once. V gene TRBV6-2 or TRBV6-3 combines with J gene TRBJ1-1, with 12 bases aligning to TRBD1. Looked up from germline, CDR1 is MNHEY and CDR2 is SVGEGT. With V trimmed by 5 bases and J by 0 bases, 7 bases remained unmatched. The CDR3 totals 17 residues. The CDR3 is CASSLRDRGLVNTEAFF. As DNA, the CDR3 is TGTGCCAGCAGTCTCCGGGACAGGGGGCTCGTGAACACTGAAGCTTTCTTT.

The V call is TRBV25-1, the J call TRBJ1-2; 7 bases fit TRBD1. The CDR3 has 16 residues. CDR1 is MGHDK and CDR2 is SYGVNS in the germline V gene. J gave up 0 bases and V 3 bases, and 7 bases lay outside the gene matches. CDR3 residues: CASSDLQGKANYGYTF. CDR3 DNA sequence: TGTGCCAGCAGTGATTTACAGGGGAAAGCTAACTATGGCTACACCTTC.

A remark on this clone: The junction and the germline gene differ at one end; a read error may be behind it. The rearrangement uses TRBV7-2 and TRBJ1-5, with TRBD1 as a possible D gene (5 bases). This CDR3 has 15 amino acids. CDR1 and CDR2 from the germline V gene are SGHTA and FQGNSA. The CDR3 coding sequence is TGTGCCAACAGCCAGCGGGGCGGTGGATATCAGCCCCAGCATTTT. Amino acids: CANSQRGGGYQPQHF.

The rearrangement links TRBV9 to TRBJ2-5; 8 nucleotides agree with TRBD2. Germline values: CDR1 SGDLS, CDR2 YYNGEE. CDR3 length: 15 residues. The V gene end was trimmed by 4 bases and the J gene end by 5 bases; junction bases not matched to a gene: 10. CDR3 in DNA: TGTGCCAGCAGCCCGGCGGCGGGGGGTCAGGAGACCCAGTACTTC. This encodes CASSPAAGGQETQYF.

V gene TRBV6-5 combines with J gene TRBJ1-2; weak D call: TRBD1 (6 bases). CDR1 and CDR2 (germline): MNHEY, SVGAGI. The CDR3 length is 13 residues. Trimming pared 6 bases from V and 8 bases from J, leaving 16 bases between. Here the CDR3 DNA reads TGTGCCAGCAGGACAGGTTTTCCAGGGGGCTACACCTTC. This encodes CASRTGFPGGYTF.

The chain employs TRBV18 and TRBJ1-4; D remains unclear. V dropped 6 bases and J dropped 0 bases, with 14 bases sitting between them. This CDR3 contains 16 residues. CDR1 is KGHSH and CDR2 is LQKENI in the germline V gene. CDR3 coding DNA: TGTGCCAGCTCTCAGTCCCAGATTGCAACTAATGAAAAACTGTTTTTT. Amino acid sequence: CASSQSQIATNEKLFF.

V is TRBV18 and J is TRBJ2-1, with TRBD2 identical over 13 bases. Losses at the gene ends were 4 bases for V and 3 bases for J; bases not matched to a gene: 12. There are 19 residues in the CDR3. CDR1 is KGHSH and CDR2 is LQKENI in the germline V gene. The chain's CDR3 is CASSQSTSGGSINYNEQFF. The CDR3 DNA is TGTGCCAGCTCACAATCGACTAGCGGGGGGTCAATAAACTACAATGAGCAGTTCTTC. Variable domain in full (rest from reference TRBV18 and TRBJ2-1): NAGVMQNPRHLVRRRGQEARLRCSPMKGHSHVYWYRQLPEEGLKFMVYLQKENIIDESGMPKERFSAEFPKEGPSILRIQQVVRGDSAAYFCASSQSTSGGSINYNEQFFGPGTRLTVL.

This chain uses TRBV9 with TRBJ1-5; a possible D gene is TRBD1 (6 bases). The V end was cut by 4 bases, the J end by 2 bases, with 13 bases between. The germline V gene encodes CDR1 SGDLS and CDR2 YYNGEE. The CDR3 runs to 15 residues. In DNA, the CDR3 is TGTGCCAGCAGCAGAGATGGACAGCGCAATCAGCCCCAGCATTTT. Protein: CASSRDGQRNQPQHF.

V is TRBV13 and J is TRBJ2-3; 13 nucleotides match TRBD2. Germline lookup yields CDR1 PRHDT and CDR2 FYEKMQ (reference sequence). The CDR3 consists of 17 residues. V was pared by 4 bases and J by 4 bases, with 8 bases of the junction left unmatched. This chain's CDR3 is CASSSKTSGGPPDTQYF. The CDR3 DNA follows: TGTGCCAGCAGCTCCAAGACTAGCGGGGGGCCCCCAGATACGCAGTATTTT.

This clone was recorded once. The CDR3 reads CASTPGSRYEQYF. CDR3 nucleotide sequence: TGTGCCAGCACCCCGGGGAGTCGCTACGAGCAGTACTTC. The rearrangement links TRBV2 to TRBJ2-7; a possible D gene is TRBD2 (5 bases). Per the germline V gene, CDR1 is SNHLY and CDR2 is FYNNEI. The germline V and J ends were trimmed by 7 bases and 3 bases, with 13 bases remaining between them. The CDR3 spans 13 residues.